This T cell receptor (beta chain) came from a study of Tregs in tolerant kidney transplant recipients. TCRdb keeps only in-frame clones here, not all; method: immunoSEQ multiplex PCR. The sample yields tens of thousands of clones, about 91% seen once. Study-level points and caveats: Findings come from small patient numbers and require larger validation. In tolerant patients, donor-specific Tregs outgrew total Tregs, suggesting antigen-driven expansion. Expanding Tregs on activated donor B cells appeared to best identify donor-specific TCRbeta clones.

Related graft donors supplied nonmyeloablative bone marrow transplants, and mixed chimerism was transient. CD4+CD25+CD127- Tregs, CD4+CD25- non-Tregs, CD4 and CD8 cells were sorted. The V gene's germline CDR1 is SNHLY and CDR2 FYNNEI. This CDR3 has 15 residues. V lost 5 bases to trimming and J lost 0 bases, with 14 bases between them. Comment on this clone: Its antigen is undetermined.

The sequenced sample was CD4+ T cells from blood (PBMCs), obtained 24 months after the transplant. This receptor was taken from a human patient who received a combined kidney and bone marrow transplant. A subset of T cells may come from the graft donor. This sequence joins TRBV2 and TRBJ2-7; D is perhaps TRBD1 (6 bases). This CDR3 reads CASSRTQGISYEQYF. CDR3 DNA sequence: TGTGCCAGCAGTCGGACACAGGGTATCTCCTACGAGCAGTACTTC.